These T cell receptor beta chains were read from a single sample in a study of OX40 agonist ivuxolimab in advanced cancers. Some clones are missing from TCRdb's copy, which holds only in-frame ones; the method was immunoSEQ multiplex PCR. Of fewer than 25,000 clones detected, 80% to 90% appear once; the ten largest clones hold roughly 9%. The material was CD4+ or CD8+ T cells sorted from blood, obtained in a trial of the OX40 agonist ivuxolimab. These receptor sequences come from an adult with an advanced solid tumor such as melanoma, head and neck, liver or kidney cancer. Both conserved end residues are part of each CDR3. Not all rows give a size; the values are once, few, many and, for expanded clones, a class.

clone_size: NA; j_call: TRBJ1-2; v_call: TRBV25-1; cdr3_aa: CASRKTGGKDGYTF
clone_size: NA; j_call: TRBJ1-4; v_call: TRBV19; cdr3_aa: CASSRGGAEKLFF
clone_size: once; j_call: TRBJ2-5; v_call: TRBV29-1; cdr3_aa: CSGSQGTETQYF
clone_size: NA; j_call: TRBJ2-2; v_call: TRBV28; cdr3_aa: CASSIRLAGAHTGELFF
clone_size: NA; j_call: TRBJ2-7; v_call: TRBV11-2; cdr3_aa: CASSPGTGGSYEQYF
clone_size: NA; j_call: TRBJ2-7; v_call: TRBV5-8; cdr3_aa: CASSSRGSGNSYEQYF
clone_size: NA; j_call: TRBJ2-3; v_call: TRBV29-1; cdr3_aa: CSVAGTSGKDTQYF
clone_size: NA; j_call: TRBJ2-1; v_call: TRBV19; cdr3_aa: CASSVDRAWQFF
clone_size: once; j_call: TRBJ2-5; v_call: TRBV2; cdr3_aa: CASSEALAGALETQYF
clone_size: NA; j_call: TRBJ2-7; v_call: TRBV2; cdr3_aa: CASRNGLAGFWSYEQYF
clone_size: NA; j_call: TRBJ2-1; v_call: TRBV28; cdr3_aa: CASSLVGGNRVEQFF
clone_size: NA; j_call: TRBJ2-4; v_call: TRBV19; cdr3_aa: CASSINGNIQYF
clone_size: NA; j_call: TRBJ2-2; v_call: TRBV5-1; cdr3_aa: CASSRRGPQNTGELFF
clone_size: NA; j_call: TRBJ2-7; v_call: TRBV6-5; cdr3_aa: CATRRTGSHEQYF
clone_size: NA; j_call: TRBJ2-5; v_call: TRBV6-1; cdr3_aa: CASSLGQPGTQYF
clone_size: once; j_call: TRBJ2-1; v_call: TRBV2; cdr3_aa: CASSTSGAYNEQFF
clone_size: NA; j_call: TRBJ2-7; v_call: TRBV6-1; cdr3_aa: CASSAGTGNYEQYF
clone_size: NA; j_call: TRBJ2-1; v_call: TRBV10-3; cdr3_aa: CASTRAGGPDEQFF
clone_size: NA; j_call: TRBJ1-3; v_call: TRBV5-4; cdr3_aa: CASSLGGAGNTIYF
clone_size: NA; j_call: TRBJ2-1; v_call: TRBV14; cdr3_aa: CASSQGTRGPTYNEQFF
clone_size: NA; j_call: TRBJ1-2; v_call: TRBV4-3; cdr3_aa: CASSQDLGKNYGYTF
clone_size: NA; j_call: TRBJ1-2; v_call: TRBV14; cdr3_aa: CASSPTRYGYTF
clone_size: NA; j_call: TRBJ1-5; v_call: TRBV6-1; cdr3_aa: CASSPRFANQPQHF
clone_size: NA; j_call: TRBJ1-4; v_call: TRBV7-9; cdr3_aa: CASSLNVNIGEKLFF
clone_size: NA; j_call: TRBJ1-1; v_call: TRBV14; cdr3_aa: CASSQDYWGDTEAFF